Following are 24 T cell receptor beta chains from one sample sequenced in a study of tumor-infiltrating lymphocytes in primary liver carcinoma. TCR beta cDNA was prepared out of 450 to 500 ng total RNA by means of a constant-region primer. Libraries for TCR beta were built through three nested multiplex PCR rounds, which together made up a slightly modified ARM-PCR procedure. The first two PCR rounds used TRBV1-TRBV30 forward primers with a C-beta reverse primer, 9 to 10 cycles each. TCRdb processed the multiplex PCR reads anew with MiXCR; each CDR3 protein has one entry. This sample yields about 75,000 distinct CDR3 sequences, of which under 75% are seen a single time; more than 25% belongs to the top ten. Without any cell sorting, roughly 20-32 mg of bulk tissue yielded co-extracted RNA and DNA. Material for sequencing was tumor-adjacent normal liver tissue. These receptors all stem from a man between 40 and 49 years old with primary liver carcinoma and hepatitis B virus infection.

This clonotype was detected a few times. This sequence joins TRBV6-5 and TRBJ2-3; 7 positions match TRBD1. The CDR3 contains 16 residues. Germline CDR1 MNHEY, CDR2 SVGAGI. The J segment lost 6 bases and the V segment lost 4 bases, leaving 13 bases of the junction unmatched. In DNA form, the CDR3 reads TGTGCCAGCAGTTTAACCGGGACAGACACCACGGATACGCAGTATTTT. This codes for CASSLTGTDTTDTQYF.

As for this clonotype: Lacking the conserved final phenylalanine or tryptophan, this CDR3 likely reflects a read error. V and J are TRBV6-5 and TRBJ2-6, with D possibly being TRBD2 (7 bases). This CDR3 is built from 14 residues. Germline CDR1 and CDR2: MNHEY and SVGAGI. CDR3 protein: CASSSVAGADVLTL. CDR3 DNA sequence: TGTGCCAGCAGTTCCGTCGCGGGGGCCGACGTCCTGACTTTG.

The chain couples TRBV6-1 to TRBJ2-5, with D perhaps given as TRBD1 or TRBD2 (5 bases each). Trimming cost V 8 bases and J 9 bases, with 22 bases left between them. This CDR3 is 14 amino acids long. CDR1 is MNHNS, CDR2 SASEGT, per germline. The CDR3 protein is CASAIVGDSQAQYF. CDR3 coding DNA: TGTGCCAGCGCCATAGTGGGAGACTCACAGGCCCAGTACTTC.

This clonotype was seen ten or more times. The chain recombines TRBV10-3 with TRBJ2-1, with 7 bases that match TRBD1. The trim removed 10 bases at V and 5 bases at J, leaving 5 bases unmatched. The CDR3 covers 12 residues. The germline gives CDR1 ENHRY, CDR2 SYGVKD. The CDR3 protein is CANRDSNNEQFF. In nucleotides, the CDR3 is TGTGCCAACCGGGACAGCAACAATGAGCAGTTCTTC.

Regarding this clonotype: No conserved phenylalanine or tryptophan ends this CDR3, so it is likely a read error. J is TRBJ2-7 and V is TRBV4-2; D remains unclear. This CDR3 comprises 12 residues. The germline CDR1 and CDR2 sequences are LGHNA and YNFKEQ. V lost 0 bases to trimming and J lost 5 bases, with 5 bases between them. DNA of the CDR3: TGTGCCAGCAGCCAAGATGTGAACGAGCAGTACCTC. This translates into CASSQDVNEQYL.

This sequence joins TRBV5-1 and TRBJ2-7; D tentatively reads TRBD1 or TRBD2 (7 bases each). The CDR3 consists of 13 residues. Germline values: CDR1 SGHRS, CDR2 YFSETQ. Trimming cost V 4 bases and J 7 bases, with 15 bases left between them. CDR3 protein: CASSQGGTHEQYF. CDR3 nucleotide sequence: TGCGCCAGCAGCCAGGGGGGGACCCATGAGCAGTACTTC.

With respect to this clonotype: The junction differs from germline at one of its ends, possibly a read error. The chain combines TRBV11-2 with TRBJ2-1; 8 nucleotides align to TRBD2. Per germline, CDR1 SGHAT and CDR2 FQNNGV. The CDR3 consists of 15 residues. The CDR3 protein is CARSPQGLVGIEQFF. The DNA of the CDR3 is TGCGCCAGAAGTCCTCAGGGACTAGTAGGCATTGAGCAGTTCTTC.

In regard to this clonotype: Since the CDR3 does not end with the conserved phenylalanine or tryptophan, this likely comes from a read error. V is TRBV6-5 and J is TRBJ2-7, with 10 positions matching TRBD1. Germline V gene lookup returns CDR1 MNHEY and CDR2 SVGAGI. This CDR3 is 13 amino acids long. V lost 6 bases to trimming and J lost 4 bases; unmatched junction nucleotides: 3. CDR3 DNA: TGTGCCAGCAGGAGGGACAGGGGATACGAGCAGTACTTA. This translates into CASRRDRGYEQYL.

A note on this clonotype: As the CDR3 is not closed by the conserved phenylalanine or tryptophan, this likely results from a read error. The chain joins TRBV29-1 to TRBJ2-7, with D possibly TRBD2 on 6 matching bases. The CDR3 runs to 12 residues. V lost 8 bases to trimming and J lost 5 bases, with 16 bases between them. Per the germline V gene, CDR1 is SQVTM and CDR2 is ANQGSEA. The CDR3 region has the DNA TGCAGCATTGGGCCTAGCGTCAACGAGCAGTACTTG. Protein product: CSIGPSVNEQYL.

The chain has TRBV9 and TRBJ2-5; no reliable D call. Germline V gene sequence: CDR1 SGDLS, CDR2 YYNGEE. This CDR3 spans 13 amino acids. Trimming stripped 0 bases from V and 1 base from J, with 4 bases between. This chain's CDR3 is CASSVAGQETQYF. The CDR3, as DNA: TGTGCCAGCAGCGTAGCCGGCCAAGAGACCCAGTACTTC.

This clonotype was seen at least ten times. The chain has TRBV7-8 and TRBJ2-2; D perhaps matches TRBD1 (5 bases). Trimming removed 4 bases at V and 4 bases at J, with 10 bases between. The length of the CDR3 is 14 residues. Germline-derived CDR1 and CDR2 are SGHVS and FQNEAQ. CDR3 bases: TGTGCCAGCAGCTGGGGCAGAATCACCGGGGAGCTGTTTTTT. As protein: CASSWGRITGELFF. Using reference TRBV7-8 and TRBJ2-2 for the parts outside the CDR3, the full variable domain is GAGVSQSPRYKVAKRGQDVALRCDPISGHVSLFWYQQALGQGPEFLTYFQNEAQLDKSGLPSDRFFAERPEGSVSTLKIQRTQQEDSAVYLCASSWGRITGELFFGEGSRLTVL.

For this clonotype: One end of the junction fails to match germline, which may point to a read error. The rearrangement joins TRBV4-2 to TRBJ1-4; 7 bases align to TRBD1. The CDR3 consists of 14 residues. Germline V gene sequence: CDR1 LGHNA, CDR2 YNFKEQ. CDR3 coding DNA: TGTGCTAGCAGCCAATGTCAGGGGGGCGAAAAACTGTTTTTT. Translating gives CASSQCQGGEKLFF.

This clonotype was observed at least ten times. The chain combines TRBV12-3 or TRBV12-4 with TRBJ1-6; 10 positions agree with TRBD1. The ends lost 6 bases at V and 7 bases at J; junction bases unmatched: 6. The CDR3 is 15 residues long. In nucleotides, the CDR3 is TGTGCCAGCAGCCCGGACAGGGGGTGGAATTCACCCCTCCACTTT. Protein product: CASSPDRGWNSPLHF.

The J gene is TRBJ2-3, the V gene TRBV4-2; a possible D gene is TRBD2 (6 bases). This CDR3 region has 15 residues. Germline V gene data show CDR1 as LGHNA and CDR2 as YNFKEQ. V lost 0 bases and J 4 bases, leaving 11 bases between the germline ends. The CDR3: CASSQEAGGSDTQYF. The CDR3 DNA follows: TGTGCCAGCAGCCAAGAGGCTGGAGGGTCAGATACGCAGTATTTT.

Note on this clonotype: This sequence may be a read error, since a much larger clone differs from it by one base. DNA for the CDR3: TGCGCCAACAGCCCCGCGACAGAACCTATGCTGTTTTTT. Its translation is CANSPATEPMLFF. This chain joins TRBV5-1 and TRBJ2-2; D perhaps matches TRBD1 (5 bases). Germline values: CDR1 SGHRS, CDR2 YFSETQ. This CDR3 spans 13 amino acids.

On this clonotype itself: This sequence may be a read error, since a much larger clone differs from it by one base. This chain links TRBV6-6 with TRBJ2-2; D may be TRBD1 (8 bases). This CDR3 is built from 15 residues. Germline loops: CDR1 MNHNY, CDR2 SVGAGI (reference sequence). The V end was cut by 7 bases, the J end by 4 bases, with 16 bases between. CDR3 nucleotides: TGTGCCAGCACTACAGGGGGGGCGATCACCGGGGAGCTGTTTTTT. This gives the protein CASTTGGAITGELFF.

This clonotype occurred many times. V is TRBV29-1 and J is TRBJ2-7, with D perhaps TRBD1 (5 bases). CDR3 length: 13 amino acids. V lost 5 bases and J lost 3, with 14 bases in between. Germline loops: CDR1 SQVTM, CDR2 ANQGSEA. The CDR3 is CSVTGQKLYEQYF. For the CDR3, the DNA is TGCAGCGTTACAGGACAAAAACTCTACGAGCAGTACTTC.

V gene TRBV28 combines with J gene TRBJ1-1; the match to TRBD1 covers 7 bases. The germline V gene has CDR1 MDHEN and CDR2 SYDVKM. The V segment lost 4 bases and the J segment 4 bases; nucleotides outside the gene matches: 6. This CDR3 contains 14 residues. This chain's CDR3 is CASSSPGGGTEAFF. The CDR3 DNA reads TGTGCCAGCAGTTCCCCAGGGGGAGGCACTGAAGCTTTCTTT.

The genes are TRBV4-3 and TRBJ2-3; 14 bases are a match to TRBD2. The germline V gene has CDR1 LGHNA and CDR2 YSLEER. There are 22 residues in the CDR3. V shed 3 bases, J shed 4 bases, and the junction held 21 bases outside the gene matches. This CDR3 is CASSQPSFGTSGSYGESDTQYF. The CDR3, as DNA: TGCGCCAGCAGCCAGCCTTCTTTCGGGACTAGCGGGAGTTACGGGGAATCAGATACGCAGTATTTT.

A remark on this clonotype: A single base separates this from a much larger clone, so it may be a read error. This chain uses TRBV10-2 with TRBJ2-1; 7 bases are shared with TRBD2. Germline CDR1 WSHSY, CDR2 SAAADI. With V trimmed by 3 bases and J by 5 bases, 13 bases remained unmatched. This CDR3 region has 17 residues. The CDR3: CASSEMSNGRRDNEQFF. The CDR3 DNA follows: TGCGCCAGCAGTGAAATGTCTAACGGGAGGAGGGACAATGAGCAGTTCTTC.

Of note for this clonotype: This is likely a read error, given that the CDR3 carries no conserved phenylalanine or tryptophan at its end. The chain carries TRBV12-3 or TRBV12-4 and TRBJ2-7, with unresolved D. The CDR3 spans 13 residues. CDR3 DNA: TGTGCCAGCTGTTTAGGCACGAGATACGAGCAGTACTTA. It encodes CASCLGTRYEQYL.

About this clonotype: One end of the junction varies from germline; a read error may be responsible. CDR3 bases: TGTGCCAGCAGTTACCTGGCGGGAGACTACGGGCAGTACTTC. As protein: CASSYLAGDYGQYF. The chain couples TRBV28 to TRBJ2-7; 7 positions match TRBD2. This CDR3 region has 14 residues. Germline V gives CDR1 MDHEN, CDR2 SYDVKM. The whole variable domain, filled in from reference TRBV28 and TRBJ2-7, reads DVKVTQSSRYLVKRTGEKVFLECVQDMDHENMFWYRQDPGLGLRLIYFSYDVKMKEKGDIPEGYSVSREKKERFSLILESASTNQTSMYLCASSYLAGDYGQYFGPGTRLTVT.

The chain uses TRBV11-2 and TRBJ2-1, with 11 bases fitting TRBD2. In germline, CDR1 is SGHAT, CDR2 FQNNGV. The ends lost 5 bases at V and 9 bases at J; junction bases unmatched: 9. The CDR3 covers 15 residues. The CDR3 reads CASSGTSGSYSEQFF. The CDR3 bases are TGTGCCAGCAGCGGCACTAGCGGGAGCTATTCTGAGCAGTTCTTC.

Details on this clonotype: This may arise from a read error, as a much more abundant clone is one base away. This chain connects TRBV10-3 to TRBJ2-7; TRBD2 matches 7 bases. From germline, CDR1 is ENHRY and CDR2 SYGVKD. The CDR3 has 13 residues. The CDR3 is CATGTIGSYGQYF. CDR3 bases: TGTGCCACCGGGACTATCGGGAGTTACGGGCAGTACTTC.